These T cell receptor beta chains were read from a single sample in a study of control samples from healthy donors and cancer patients. Data came from immunoSEQ multiplex PCR; TCRdb stores just in-frame clones and leaves some out. The sample carries around 150,000 clones, approximately 90% recorded once. What was sequenced was blood. Receptors were obtained from a young man in good health. The CDR3 runs from the conserved cysteine through the conserved F or W. Each record gives: V gene, D gene, J gene, clone size, CDR3 protein, CDR3 DNA. The D gene is left open where the match is weak. Size is stated for part of the rows, as once, few or many counts, or as a class when the clone is expanded.

v_gene: TRBV19; d_gene: .; j_gene: TRBJ2-7; abundance: once; CDR3aa: CASSIDQQSSYEQYF; CDR3nt: TGTGCCAGTAGTATAGATCAGCAGAGCTCCTACGAGCAGTACTTC
v_gene: TRBV27; d_gene: .; j_gene: TRBJ2-2; abundance: .; CDR3aa: CASRPGGGNTGELFF; CDR3nt: TGTGCCAGCAGGCCAGGAGGTGGTAACACCGGGGAGCTGTTTTTT
v_gene: TRBV16; d_gene: TRBD1; j_gene: TRBJ2-7; abundance: .; CDR3aa: CASSHLRDSDSYEQYF; CDR3nt: TGTGCCAGCAGCCATTTGAGGGACAGTGACTCCTACGAGCAGTACTTC
v_gene: TRBV10-3; d_gene: TRBD1; j_gene: TRBJ1-1; abundance: .; CDR3aa: CAISDHPGQGNTEAFF; CDR3nt: TGTGCCATCAGTGATCACCCGGGACAGGGGAACACTGAAGCTTTCTTT
v_gene: TRBV19; d_gene: .; j_gene: TRBJ1-3; abundance: .; CDR3aa: CASSYSFSGNTIYF; CDR3nt: TGTGCCAGTTCCTATTCTTTCTCTGGAAACACCATATATTTT
v_gene: TRBV28; d_gene: .; j_gene: TRBJ1-5; abundance: .; CDR3aa: CASSYNQPQHF; CDR3nt: TGTGCCAGCAGTTATAATCAGCCCCAGCATTTT
v_gene: TRBV10-2; d_gene: .; j_gene: TRBJ2-1; abundance: .; CDR3aa: CASSKGTPYNEQFF; CDR3nt: TGCGCCAGCAGTAAGGGCACTCCCTACAATGAGCAGTTCTTC
v_gene: TRBV10-3; d_gene: .; j_gene: TRBJ2-7; abundance: .; CDR3aa: CAIKGSYEQYF; CDR3nt: TGTGCCATCAAGGGGTCCTACGAGCAGTACTTC
v_gene: TRBV3-1/TRBV3-2; d_gene: .; j_gene: TRBJ2-7; abundance: many; CDR3aa: CASSLRDTTYEQYF; CDR3nt: TGTGCCAGCAGCCTGCGGGACACCACCTACGAGCAGTACTTC
v_gene: TRBV5-1; d_gene: .; j_gene: TRBJ2-3; abundance: .; CDR3aa: CASTLSPGPADTQYF; CDR3nt: TGCGCCAGCACCCTTTCCCCAGGGCCGGCAGATACGCAGTATTTT
v_gene: TRBV15; d_gene: TRBD1; j_gene: TRBJ2-7; abundance: .; CDR3aa: CATSRDGTGLYEQYF; CDR3nt: TGTGCCACCAGCAGAGATGGGACAGGGCTCTACGAGCAGTACTTC